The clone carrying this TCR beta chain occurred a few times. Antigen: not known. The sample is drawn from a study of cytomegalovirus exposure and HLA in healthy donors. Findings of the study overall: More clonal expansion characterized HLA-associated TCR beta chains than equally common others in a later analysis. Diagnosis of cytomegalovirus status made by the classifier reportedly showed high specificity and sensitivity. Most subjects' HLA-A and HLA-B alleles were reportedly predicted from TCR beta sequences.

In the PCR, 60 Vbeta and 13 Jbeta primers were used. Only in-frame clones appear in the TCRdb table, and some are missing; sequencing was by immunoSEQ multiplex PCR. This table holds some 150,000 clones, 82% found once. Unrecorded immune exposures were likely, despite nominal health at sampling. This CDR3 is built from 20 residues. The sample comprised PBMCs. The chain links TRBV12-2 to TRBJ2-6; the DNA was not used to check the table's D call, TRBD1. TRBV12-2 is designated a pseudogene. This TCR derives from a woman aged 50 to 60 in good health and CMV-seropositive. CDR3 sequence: CASRLATGQHLSSGANVLTF. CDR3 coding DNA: TGTGCAAGTCGCTTAGCTACTGGACAGCACCTTTCCTCTGGGGCCAACGTCCTGACTTTC.